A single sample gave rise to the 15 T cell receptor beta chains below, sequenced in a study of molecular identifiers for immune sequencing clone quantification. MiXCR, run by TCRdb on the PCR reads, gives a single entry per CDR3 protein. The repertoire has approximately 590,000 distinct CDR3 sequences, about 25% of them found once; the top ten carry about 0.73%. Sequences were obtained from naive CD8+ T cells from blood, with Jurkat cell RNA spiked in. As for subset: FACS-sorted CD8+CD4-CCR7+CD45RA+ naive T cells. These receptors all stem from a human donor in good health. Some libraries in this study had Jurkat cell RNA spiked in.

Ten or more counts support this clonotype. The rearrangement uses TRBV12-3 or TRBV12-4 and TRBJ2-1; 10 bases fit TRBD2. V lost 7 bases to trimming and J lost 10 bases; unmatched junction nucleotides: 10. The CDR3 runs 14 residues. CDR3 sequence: CASKRLAGESEQFF. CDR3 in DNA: TGTGCCAGCAAGAGGCTAGCGGGGGAGTCGGAGCAGTTCTTC.

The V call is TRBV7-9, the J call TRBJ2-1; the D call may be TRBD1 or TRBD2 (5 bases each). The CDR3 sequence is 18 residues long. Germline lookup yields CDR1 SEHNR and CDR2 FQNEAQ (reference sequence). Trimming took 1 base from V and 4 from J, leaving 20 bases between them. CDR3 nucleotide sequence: TGTGCCAGCAGCTTAGAACCGGGGCTCGTATCAGCTTACAATGAGCAGTTCTTC. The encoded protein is CASSLEPGLVSAYNEQFF.

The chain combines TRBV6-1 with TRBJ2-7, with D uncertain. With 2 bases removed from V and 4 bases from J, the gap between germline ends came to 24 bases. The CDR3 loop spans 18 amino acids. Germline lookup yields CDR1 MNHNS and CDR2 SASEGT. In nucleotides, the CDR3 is TGTGCCAGCAGTGAATTGGTAGGCTGGGGTCAGAACGGGTACGAGCAGTACTTC. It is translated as CASSELVGWGQNGYEQYF.

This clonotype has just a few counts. CDR3 sequence: CASSLGGAEETQYF. CDR3 nucleotides: TGTGCCAGCAGCCTGGGGGGGGCCGAGGAGACCCAGTACTTC. The chain recombines TRBV5-6 with TRBJ2-5, with D perhaps TRBD2 (7 bases). CDR3 length equals 14 residues. The germline CDR1 and CDR2 sequences are SGHDT and YYEEEE. Trimming took 4 bases from V and 5 from J, leaving 15 bases between them. The full variable domain, its missing parts supplied by reference TRBV5-6 and TRBJ2-5, is DAGVTQSPTHLIKTRGQQVTLRCSPKSGHDTVSWYQQALGQGPQFIFQYYEEEERQRGNFPDRFSGHQFPNYSSELNVNALLLGDSALYLCASSLGGAEETQYFGPGTRLLVL.

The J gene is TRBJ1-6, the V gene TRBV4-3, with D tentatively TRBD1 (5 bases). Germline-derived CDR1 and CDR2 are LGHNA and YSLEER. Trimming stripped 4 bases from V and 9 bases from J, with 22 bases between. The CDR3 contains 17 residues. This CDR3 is CASSLQNPAGVSSPLHF. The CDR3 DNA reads TGCGCCAGCAGCCTCCAAAATCCCGCGGGGGTTAGTTCACCCCTCCACTTT.

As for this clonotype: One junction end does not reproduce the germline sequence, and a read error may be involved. CDR3 loop: CASSLVGYDQYF. Here the CDR3 DNA reads TGTGCCAGCAGCTTAGTCGGTTACGATCAGTACTTC. This sequence joins TRBV13 and TRBJ2-7; D unclear. CDR1 and CDR2 from the germline V gene are PRHDT and FYEKMQ (reference sequence). This CDR3 contains 12 residues.

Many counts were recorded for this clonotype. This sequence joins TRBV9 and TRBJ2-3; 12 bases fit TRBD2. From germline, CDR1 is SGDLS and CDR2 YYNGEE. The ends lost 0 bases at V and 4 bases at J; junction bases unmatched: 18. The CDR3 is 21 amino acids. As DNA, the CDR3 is TGTGCCAGCAGCGTAGTCCCCGGTCTAGCGGGGGGGATTCCTCACGCAGATACGCAGTATTTT. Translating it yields CASSVVPGLAGGIPHADTQYF.

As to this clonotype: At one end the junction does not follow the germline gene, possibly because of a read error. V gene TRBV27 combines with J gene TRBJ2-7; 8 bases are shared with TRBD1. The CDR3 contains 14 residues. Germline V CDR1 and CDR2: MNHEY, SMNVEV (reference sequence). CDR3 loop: CASSLGQGSYKQYF. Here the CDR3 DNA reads TGTGCCAGCAGTTTAGGACAGGGATCCTACAAGCAGTACTTC.

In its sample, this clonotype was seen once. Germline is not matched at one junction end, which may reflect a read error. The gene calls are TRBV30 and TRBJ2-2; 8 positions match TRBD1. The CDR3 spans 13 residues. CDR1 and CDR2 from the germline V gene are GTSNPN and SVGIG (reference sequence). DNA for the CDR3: TGTGCCTGGGGTGTACAGGGGGCCGGGGAGCTGTTTTTT. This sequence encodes CAWGVQGAGELFF.

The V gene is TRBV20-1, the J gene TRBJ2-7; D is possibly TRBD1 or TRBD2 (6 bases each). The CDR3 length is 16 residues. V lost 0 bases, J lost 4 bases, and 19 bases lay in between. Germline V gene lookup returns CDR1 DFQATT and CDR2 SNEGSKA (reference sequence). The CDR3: CSARERSGASPYEQYF. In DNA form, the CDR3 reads TGCAGTGCTAGAGAGAGATCGGGGGCCAGCCCTTACGAGCAGTACTTC.

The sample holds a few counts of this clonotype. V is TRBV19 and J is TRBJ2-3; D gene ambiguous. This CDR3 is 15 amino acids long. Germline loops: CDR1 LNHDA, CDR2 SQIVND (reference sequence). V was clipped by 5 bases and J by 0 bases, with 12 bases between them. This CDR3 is CASSEQVVSTDTQYF. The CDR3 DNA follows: TGTGCCAGTAGTGAGCAGGTCGTTAGCACAGATACGCAGTATTTT. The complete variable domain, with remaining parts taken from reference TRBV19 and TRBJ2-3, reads DGGITQSPKYLFRKEGQNVTLSCEQNLNHDAMYWYRQDPGQGLRLIYYSQIVNDFQKGDIAEGYSVSREKKESFPLTVTSAQKNPTAFYLCASSEQVVSTDTQYFGPGTRLTVL.

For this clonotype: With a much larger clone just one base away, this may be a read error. CDR3 amino acids: CASSSLGHRVTFSSTGAFF. DNA of the CDR3: TGTGCCAGCAGCTCCCTCGGACACAGGGTCACTTTCTCGAGCACTGGAGCTTTCTTT. The rearrangement uses TRBV5-6 and TRBJ1-1; TRBD1 is a possible D gene (6 bases). Germline CDR1 reads SGHDT; CDR2 reads YYEEEE. CDR3 length equals 19 residues.

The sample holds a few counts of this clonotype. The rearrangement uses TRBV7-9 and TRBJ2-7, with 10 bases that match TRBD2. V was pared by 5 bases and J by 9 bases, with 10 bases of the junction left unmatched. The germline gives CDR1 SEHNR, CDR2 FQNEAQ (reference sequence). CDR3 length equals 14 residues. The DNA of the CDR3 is TGTGCCAGCAGCCCAAGCGGGAGGGCCGACGGGCAGTACTTC. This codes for CASSPSGRADGQYF.

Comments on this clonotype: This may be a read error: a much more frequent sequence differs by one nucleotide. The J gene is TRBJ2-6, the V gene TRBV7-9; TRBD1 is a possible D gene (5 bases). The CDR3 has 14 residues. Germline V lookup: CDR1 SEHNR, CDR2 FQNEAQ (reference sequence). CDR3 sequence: CASSLVTGANVPTF. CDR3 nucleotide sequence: TGTGCCAGCAGCCTAGTAACTGGGGCCAACGTCCCGACTTTC.

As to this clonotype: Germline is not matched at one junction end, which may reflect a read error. CDR3 protein: CANSLEARTDTQYF. CDR3 in DNA: TGCGCCAACAGCTTGGAGGCCCGCACAGATACGCAGTATTTT. V is TRBV5-1 and J is TRBJ2-3, with D possibly being TRBD2 (5 bases). The CDR3 has 14 amino acids. CDR1 is SGHRS, CDR2 YFSETQ, per germline.